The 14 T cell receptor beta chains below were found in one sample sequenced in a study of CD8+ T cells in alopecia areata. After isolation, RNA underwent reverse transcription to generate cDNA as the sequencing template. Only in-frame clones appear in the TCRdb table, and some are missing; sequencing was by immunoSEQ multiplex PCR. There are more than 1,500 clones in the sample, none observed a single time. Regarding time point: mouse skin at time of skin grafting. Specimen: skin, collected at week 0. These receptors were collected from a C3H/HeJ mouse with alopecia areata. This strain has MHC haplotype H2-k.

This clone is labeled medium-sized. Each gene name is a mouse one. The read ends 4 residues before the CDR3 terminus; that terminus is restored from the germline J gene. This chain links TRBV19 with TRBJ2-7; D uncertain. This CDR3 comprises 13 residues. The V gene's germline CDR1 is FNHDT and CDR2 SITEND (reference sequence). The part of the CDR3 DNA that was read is TGTGCCAGCAGTATAGCTCCACAGTAT. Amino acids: CASSIAPQY. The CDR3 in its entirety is CASSIAPQYEQYF.

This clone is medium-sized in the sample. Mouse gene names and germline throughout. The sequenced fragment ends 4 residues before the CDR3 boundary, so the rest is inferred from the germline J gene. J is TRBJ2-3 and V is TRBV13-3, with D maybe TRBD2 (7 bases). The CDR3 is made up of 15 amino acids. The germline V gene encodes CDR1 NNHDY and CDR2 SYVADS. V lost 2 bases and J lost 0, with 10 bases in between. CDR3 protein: CASSDWGPSAETLYF. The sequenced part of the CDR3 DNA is TGTGCCAGCAGTGACTGGGGGCCTAGTGCAGAA.

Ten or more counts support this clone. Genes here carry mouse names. The CDR3: CASSDAGDRGPQNTLYF. CDR3 DNA, as far as it was read: TGTGCCAGCAGTGATGCAGGGGACAGGGGTCCTCAAAAC. V is TRBV13-3 and J is TRBJ2-4; 10 bases are a match to TRBD1. The read gets to within 4 residues of the CDR3 end, and the germline J gene fills in the rest. This CDR3 is 17 amino acids long. The germline V gene has CDR1 NNHDY and CDR2 SYVADS. V was pared by 0 bases and J by 2 bases, with 6 bases of the junction left unmatched.

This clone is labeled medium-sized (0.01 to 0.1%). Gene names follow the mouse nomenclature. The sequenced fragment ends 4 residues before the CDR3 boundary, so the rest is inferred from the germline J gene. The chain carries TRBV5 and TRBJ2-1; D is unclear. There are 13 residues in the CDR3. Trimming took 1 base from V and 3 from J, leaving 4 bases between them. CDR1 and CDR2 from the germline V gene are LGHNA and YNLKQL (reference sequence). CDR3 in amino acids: CASSQGLYAEQFF. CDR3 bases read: TGTGCCAGCAGCCAAGGACTCTATGCT.

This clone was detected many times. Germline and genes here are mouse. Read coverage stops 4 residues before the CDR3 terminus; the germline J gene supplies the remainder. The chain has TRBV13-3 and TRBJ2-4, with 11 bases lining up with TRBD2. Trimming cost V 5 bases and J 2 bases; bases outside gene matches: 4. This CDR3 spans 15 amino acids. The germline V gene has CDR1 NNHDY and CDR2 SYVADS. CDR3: CASRPGLGDQNTLYF. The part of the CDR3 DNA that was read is TGTGCCAGCAGACCGGGACTGGGGGATCAAAAC.

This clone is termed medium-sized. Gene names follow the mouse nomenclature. CDR3 protein: CASSRTGGDTGQLYF. The part of the CDR3 DNA that was read is TGTGCCAGCAGCCGGACAGGGGGAGACACCGGG. The gene calls are TRBV19 and TRBJ2-2; 10 nucleotides align to TRBD1. Coverage ceases 4 residues before the CDR3 finishes, and the germline J gene fills in the end. The trim removed 5 bases at V and 3 bases at J, leaving 4 bases unmatched. Germline V gene sequence: CDR1 FNHDT, CDR2 SITEND (reference sequence). This CDR3 has 15 residues. The complete variable domain, with remaining parts taken from reference TRBV19 and TRBJ2-2, reads GGIITQTPKFLIGQEGQKLTLKCQQNFNHDTMYWYRQDSGKGLRLIYYSITENDLQKGDLSEGYDASREKKSSFSLTVTSAQKNEMAVFLCASSRTGGDTGQLYFGEGSKLTVL.

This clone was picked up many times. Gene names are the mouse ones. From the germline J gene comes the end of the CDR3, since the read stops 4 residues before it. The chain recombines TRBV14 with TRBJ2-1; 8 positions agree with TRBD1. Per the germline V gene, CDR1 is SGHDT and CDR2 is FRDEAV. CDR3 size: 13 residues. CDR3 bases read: TGTGCCAGCAGTCCTCGACAGGGGACT. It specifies CASSPRQGT. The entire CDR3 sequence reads CASSPRQGTEQFF.

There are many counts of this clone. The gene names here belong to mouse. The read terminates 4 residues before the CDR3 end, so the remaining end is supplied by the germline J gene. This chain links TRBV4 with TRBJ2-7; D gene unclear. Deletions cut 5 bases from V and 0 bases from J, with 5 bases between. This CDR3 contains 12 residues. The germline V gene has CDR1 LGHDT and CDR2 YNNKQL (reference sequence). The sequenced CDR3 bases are TGTGCCAGCAGCCTGAGCTCCTAT. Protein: CASSLSSY. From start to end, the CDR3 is CASSLSSYEQYF.

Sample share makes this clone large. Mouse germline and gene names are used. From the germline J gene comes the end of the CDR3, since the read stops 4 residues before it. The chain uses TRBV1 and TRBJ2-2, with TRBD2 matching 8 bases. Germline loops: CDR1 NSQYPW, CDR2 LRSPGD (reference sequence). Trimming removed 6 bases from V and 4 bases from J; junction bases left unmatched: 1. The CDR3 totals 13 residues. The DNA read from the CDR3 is TGCACCTGCAGAGGACTGGGCACCGGG. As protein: CTCRGLGTG. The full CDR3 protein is CTCRGLGTGQLYF.

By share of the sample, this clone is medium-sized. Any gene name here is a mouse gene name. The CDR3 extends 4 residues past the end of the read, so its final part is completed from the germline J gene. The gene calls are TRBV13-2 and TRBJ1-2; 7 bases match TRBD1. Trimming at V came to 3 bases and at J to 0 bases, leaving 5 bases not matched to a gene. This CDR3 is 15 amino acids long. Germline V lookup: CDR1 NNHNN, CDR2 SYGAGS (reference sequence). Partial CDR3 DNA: TGTGCCAGCGGTGGGGCCGGGACAGCAAACTCC. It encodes CASGGAGTANS. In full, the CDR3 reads CASGGAGTANSDYTF.

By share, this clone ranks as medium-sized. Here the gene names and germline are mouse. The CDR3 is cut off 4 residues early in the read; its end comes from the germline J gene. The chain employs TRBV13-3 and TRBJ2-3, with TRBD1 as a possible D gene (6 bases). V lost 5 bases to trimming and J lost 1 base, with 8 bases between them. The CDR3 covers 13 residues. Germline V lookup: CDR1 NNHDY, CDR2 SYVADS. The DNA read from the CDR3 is TGTGCCAGCAGGTACAGGGGTGCAGAA. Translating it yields CASRYRGAE. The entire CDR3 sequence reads CASRYRGAETLYF.

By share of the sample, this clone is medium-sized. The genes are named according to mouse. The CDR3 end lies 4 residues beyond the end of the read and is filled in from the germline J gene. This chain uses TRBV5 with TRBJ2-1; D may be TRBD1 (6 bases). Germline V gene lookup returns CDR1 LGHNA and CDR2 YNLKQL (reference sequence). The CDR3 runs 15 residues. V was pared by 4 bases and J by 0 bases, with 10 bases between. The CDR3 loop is CASSRPQGNYAEQFF. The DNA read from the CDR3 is TGTGCCAGCAGCCGCCCACAGGGTAACTATGCT.

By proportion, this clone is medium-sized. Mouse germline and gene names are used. CDR3 DNA, as far as it was read: TGTGCCAGCAGAGAGGGACAGTAT. Translation gives CASREGQY. The whole CDR3 is CASREGQYEQYF. The rearrangement joins TRBV13-1 to TRBJ2-7, with TRBD1 identical over 7 bases. From the germline J gene comes the end of the CDR3, since the read stops 4 residues before it. Germline V gives CDR1 NSHNY, CDR2 SYGAGN. This CDR3 spans 12 amino acids.

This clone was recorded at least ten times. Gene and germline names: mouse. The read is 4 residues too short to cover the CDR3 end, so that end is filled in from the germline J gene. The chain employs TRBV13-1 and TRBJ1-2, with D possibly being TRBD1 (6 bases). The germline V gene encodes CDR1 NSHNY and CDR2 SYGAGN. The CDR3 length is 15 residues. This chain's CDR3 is CASSDAGGPYADYTF. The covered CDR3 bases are TGTGCCAGCAGTGATGCTGGGGGGCCCTATGCC.